The next 23 T cell receptor beta chains were all read from a single sample in a study of OX40 agonist ivuxolimab in advanced cancers. TCRdb keeps only in-frame clones here, not all; method: immunoSEQ multiplex PCR. The sample consists of approximately 130,000 clones, less than 95% of them appearing once. This specimen was CD4+ or CD8+ T cells sorted from blood, taken in a trial of the OX40 agonist ivuxolimab. The receptors shown here come from an adult with an advanced solid tumor such as melanoma, head and neck, liver or kidney cancer.

The gene calls are TRBV4-1 and TRBJ2-1; D is perhaps TRBD2 (5 bases). This CDR3 has 15 amino acids. V was shortened by 4 bases and J by 3 bases, with 13 bases between the two germline ends. The germline V gene encodes CDR1 MGHRA and CDR2 YSYEKL. In nucleotides, the CDR3 is TGCGCCAGCAGCCCCCCCGGAAGCGGCTACAATGAGCAGTTCTTC. It is translated as CASSPPGSGYNEQFF.

The chain carries TRBV4-2 and TRBJ2-7, with D possibly matching TRBD1 (6 bases). V dropped 0 bases and J dropped 0 bases, with 9 bases sitting between them. This CDR3 spans 15 amino acids. Germline CDR1 is LGHNA and CDR2 is YNFKEQ. The chain's CDR3 is CASSQDPDSSYEQYF. The DNA for the CDR3 is TGTGCCAGCAGCCAAGATCCGGACAGCTCCTACGAGCAGTACTTC.

The V gene is TRBV28, the J gene TRBJ2-5; 10 bases agree with TRBD2. CDR3 size: 16 residues. The V and J ends lost 0 bases and 5 bases, in that order; junction bases with no gene match: 6. Germline V gene sequence: CDR1 MDHEN, CDR2 SYDVKM. CDR3 amino acids: CASSLWASGSRETQYF. The CDR3 DNA is TGTGCCAGCAGTTTATGGGCTAGCGGGAGCAGGGAGACCCAGTACTTC.

This sequence joins TRBV30 and TRBJ1-5; no definite D call. The CDR3 covers 15 residues. Looked up from germline, CDR1 is GTSNPN and CDR2 is SVGIG (reference sequence). Trimming removed 0 bases at V and 5 bases at J, with 14 bases between. For the CDR3, the DNA is TGTGCCTGGAGTGTAAGGAGCGCCAACTATCAGCCCCAGCATTTT. This codes for CAWSVRSANYQPQHF.

The chain joins TRBV5-8 to TRBJ2-3; 12 bases fit TRBD2. The CDR3 has 19 residues. Germline assignment: CDR1 SGHTS and CDR2 YDEGEE. V lost 0 bases and J lost 3; bases outside the gene matches: 11. CDR3 bases: TGTGCCAGCAGCTTGGATCGTAAGAGGGGACTAGCGGGTACAGATACGCAGTATTTT. Translating it yields CASSLDRKRGLAGTDTQYF.

This clone was counted between two and nine times. V is TRBV7-9 and J is TRBJ1-6; D unresolved. The CDR3 runs 12 residues. CDR1 is SEHNR and CDR2 is FQNEAQ in the germline V gene (reference sequence). V was clipped by 0 bases and J by 13 bases, with 7 bases between them. CDR3 sequence: CASSLAALPLHF. The CDR3 region has the DNA TGTGCCAGCAGCTTAGCGGCGCTCCCCCTCCACTTT.

This clone was recorded a few times. J is TRBJ1-1 and V is TRBV7-3, with D unresolved. Germline lookup yields CDR1 SGHTA and CDR2 FQGTGA. V was cut by 5 bases and J by 0 bases, with 16 bases left in between. CDR3 length: 16 amino acids. The DNA of the CDR3 is TGTGCCAGCAGCCTTCGGGGAATCAAGATGAACACTGAAGCTTTCTTT. Encoded protein: CASSLRGIKMNTEAFF.

The V and J genes are TRBV18 and TRBJ1-4; 7 positions match TRBD1. The ends lost 1 base at V and 8 bases at J; junction bases unmatched: 13. The CDR3 loop spans 17 amino acids. Germline values: CDR1 KGHSH, CDR2 LQKENI. The CDR3 DNA sequence: TGTGCCAGCTCACCACGCAGTGTCTTCGGGACAGCCGAAAAACTGTTTTTT. As protein: CASSPRSVFGTAEKLFF. Drawing the rest from reference TRBV18 and TRBJ1-4, the complete variable domain is NAGVMQNPRHLVRRRGQEARLRCSPMKGHSHVYWYRQLPEEGLKFMVYLQKENIIDESGMPKERFSAEFPKEGPSILRIQQVVRGDSAAYFCASSPRSVFGTAEKLFFGSGTQLSVL.

The chain uses TRBV19 and TRBJ2-1; TRBD2 aligns across 10 bases. The length of the CDR3 is 16 residues. Germline CDR1 is LNHDA and CDR2 is SQIVND (reference sequence). Germline trimming cut 1 base from V and 9 bases from J; bases unmatched to any gene: 9. CDR3 region: CASSIAGLAGVFEQFF. In DNA, the CDR3 is TGTGCCAGTAGTATAGCGGGGCTAGCGGGAGTATTTGAGCAGTTCTTC. Full variable domain (outside the CDR3, taken from reference TRBV19 and TRBJ2-1): DGGITQSPKYLFRKEGQNVTLSCEQNLNHDAMYWYRQDPGQGLRLIYYSQIVNDFQKGDIAEGYSVSREKKESFPLTVTSAQKNPTAFYLCASSIAGLAGVFEQFFGPGTRLTVL.

This rearrangement joins TRBV30 to TRBJ2-7; D is unclear. Germline CDR1 GTSNPN, CDR2 SVGIG (reference sequence). Trimming removed 5 bases at V and 0 bases at J, with 14 bases between. CDR3 size: 14 residues. CDR3 protein: CAWGLLASSYEQYF. In nucleotides, the CDR3 is TGTGCCTGGGGGTTGCTTGCCTCCTCCTACGAGCAGTACTTC.

The chain combines TRBV7-9 with TRBJ2-1, with a tentative D call TRBD1 (6 bases). The V gene lost 0 bases and the J gene lost 4 bases, with 10 bases spanning the gap. CDR1 is SEHNR, CDR2 FQNEAQ, per germline (reference sequence). The CDR3 spans 15 residues. The CDR3 reads CASSLAADRYNEQFF. The CDR3 nucleotides read TGTGCCAGCAGCTTAGCGGCTGACAGGTACAATGAGCAGTTCTTC.

The J gene is TRBJ1-4, the V gene TRBV30, with D maybe TRBD1 (6 bases). The CDR3 has 14 amino acids. V shed 0 bases and J shed 7 bases, with 12 bases lying between them. In germline, CDR1 is GTSNPN, CDR2 SVGIG (reference sequence). CDR3 sequence (DNA): TGTGCCTGGAGTGTCCAGGGGCGTGGTGAAAAACTGTTTTTT. Its translation: CAWSVQGRGEKLFF.

The CDR3 DNA reads as TGTGCCAGCAGACCGGGACAGGGTATCCCTGAAGCTTTCTTT. The encoded protein is CASRPGQGIPEAFF. This chain links TRBV7-2 with TRBJ1-1; 9 nucleotides agree with TRBD1. After removal of 6 bases from V and 6 bases from J, the junction contained 8 bases not matched to a gene. The CDR3 has 14 amino acids. CDR1 and CDR2 from the germline V gene are SGHTA and FQGNSA.

The chain recombines TRBV28 with TRBJ2-1; tentatively, D is TRBD2 (7 bases). CDR3 length equals 14 residues. The V gene's germline CDR1 is MDHEN and CDR2 SYDVKM. Deletions cut 6 bases from V and 7 bases from J, with 16 bases between. CDR3 in DNA: TGTGCCAGCAGCAGGGGAGGGAAGGGAAATGAGCAGTTCTTC. Protein product: CASSRGGKGNEQFF.

This clone appeared a few times. This chain uses TRBV7-2 with TRBJ1-3; tentatively, D is TRBD1 (5 bases). Germline V gives CDR1 SGHTA, CDR2 FQGNSA. This CDR3 region has 16 residues. Trimming stripped 1 base from V and 2 bases from J, with 12 bases between. The CDR3 nucleotides are TGTGCCAGCAGCTTAGGTTCTGGCAGGGCTGGAAACACCATATATTTT. Residues: CASSLGSGRAGNTIYF.

The V gene is TRBV18, the J gene TRBJ2-7, with D possibly matching TRBD2 (5 bases). The CDR3 totals 16 residues. The V end was cut by 0 bases, the J end by 4 bases, with 16 bases between. Germline values: CDR1 KGHSH, CDR2 LQKENI. CDR3 in amino acids: CASSPPAGVYRYEQYF. DNA of the CDR3: TGTGCCAGCTCACCACCGGCCGGGGTATATAGATACGAGCAGTACTTC.

There are a few counts of this clone. This rearrangement joins TRBV18 to TRBJ2-7, with D maybe TRBD1 (6 bases). This CDR3 is built from 15 residues. CDR1 and CDR2 (germline): KGHSH, LQKENI. The V end lost 4 bases, the J end lost 5 bases, and 18 bases lay between the germline ends. Here the CDR3 DNA reads TGTGCCAGCTCACGCAACAGGGATCCCGGGGACGAGCAGTACTTC. Translation: CASSRNRDPGDEQYF.

In its sample, this clone was seen once. This rearrangement joins TRBV28 to TRBJ2-1; possible D gene TRBD2, 6 bases. In germline, CDR1 is MDHEN, CDR2 SYDVKM. V was trimmed by 5 bases and J by 7 bases, leaving 24 bases between them. There are 17 residues in the CDR3. The CDR3 DNA follows: TGTGCCAGCAGTCCCGGAGTGGCTAGCGCGGAGAGGAATGAGCAGTTCTTC. Its protein product is CASSPGVASAERNEQFF. The full variable domain, completed using reference TRBV28 and TRBJ2-1, is DVKVTQSSRYLVKRTGEKVFLECVQDMDHENMFWYRQDPGLGLRLIYFSYDVKMKEKGDIPEGYSVSREKKERFSLILESASTNQTSMYLCASSPGVASAERNEQFFGPGTRLTVL.

V usage is TRBV15 and J usage is TRBJ2-7; 8 bases align to TRBD1. Germline V gene lookup returns CDR1 LNHNV and CDR2 YYDKDF (reference sequence). Trimming at V came to 3 bases and at J to 4 bases, leaving 11 bases not matched to a gene. The CDR3 loop spans 16 amino acids. The CDR3 coding sequence is TGTGCCACCAGCAGGGGTTCGACAGGGGATATTTACGAGCAGTACTTC. This sequence encodes CATSRGSTGDIYEQYF.

DNA of the CDR3: TGCGCCAGCAGCTCCGACCCGAACAATCAGCCCCAGCATTTT. Translating gives CASSSDPNNQPQHF. This chain uses TRBV5-1 with TRBJ1-5; D is ambiguous. In germline, CDR1 is SGHRS, CDR2 YFSETQ. Trimming shortened V by 3 bases and J by 3 bases, and 10 bases separated the two germline ends. This CDR3 is 14 amino acids long.

V gene TRBV5-1 combines with J gene TRBJ1-1, with D possibly TRBD1 on 5 matching bases. V lost 5 bases, J lost 0 bases, and 17 bases lay in between. CDR1 and CDR2 from the germline V gene are SGHRS and YFSETQ. The CDR3 runs to 16 residues. The CDR3 DNA reads as TGCGCCAGCAGGTTCCGCGACGAGGACATGAACACTGAAGCTTTCTTT. Translated: CASRFRDEDMNTEAFF.

The gene calls are TRBV2 and TRBJ1-2; no clear D. The germline V gene encodes CDR1 SNHLY and CDR2 FYNNEI. V dropped 1 base and J dropped 5 bases, with 5 bases sitting between them. This CDR3 has 12 residues. The CDR3 coding sequence is TGTGCCAGCAGTGAAGGGGGATATGGCTACACCTTC. Residues: CASSEGGYGYTF.

The genes are TRBV5-6 and TRBJ2-5; D remains unclear. The J call may be in error: the DNA end matches TRBJ2-7 better. CDR3 length: 14 amino acids. Germline CDR1 and CDR2: SGHDT and YYEEEE. In nucleotides, the CDR3 is TGTGCCAGCAGCTTATACAGAACCGTCTACGAGCAGTACTTC. It encodes CASSLYRTVYEQYF.